These 7 T cell receptor beta chains share one sample of origin, sequenced in a study of cytomegalovirus exposure and HLA in healthy donors. PCR was performed using 60 Vbeta and 13 Jbeta primers. Assay used: immunoSEQ multiplex PCR; TCRdb lists only in-frame clones, some missing. Among under 300,000 clones, approximately 81% were seen once, and the ten largest hold about 8%. Material for sequencing was PBMCs. These receptors were collected from a woman aged 60-75 years in good health and CMV-seropositive.

The chain joins TRBV14 to TRBJ2-2; D is perhaps TRBD2 (6 bases). Trimming took 6 bases from V and 3 from J, leaving 17 bases between them. This CDR3 has 16 amino acids. Germline CDR1 SGHDN, CDR2 FVKESK. CDR3 in amino acids: CASSPFTGAYTGELFF. In nucleotides, the CDR3 is TGTGCCAGCAGTCCCTTCACGGGAGCGTACACCGGGGAGCTGTTTTTT.

On this clone: A junction boundary mismatches the germline segment, possibly from a read error. The chain combines TRBV7-9 with TRBJ2-3; TRBD2 matches at 12 bases. Germline-derived CDR1 and CDR2 are SEHNR and FQNEAQ (reference sequence). The CDR3 is made up of 15 amino acids. As DNA, the CDR3 is TGTTCCAGCAGCTCTCTAGCGGGAGGGCCAGATACGCAGTATTTT. Protein product: CSSSSLAGGPDTQYF.

The V call is TRBV27, the J call TRBJ2-7, with 11 bases identical to TRBD2. V was clipped by 6 bases and J by 4 bases; unmatched bases: 14. The germline V gene has CDR1 MNHEY and CDR2 SMNVEV (reference sequence). CDR3 length: 17 residues. CDR3 loop: CASSSLTSGSQGYEQYF. In DNA, the CDR3 is TGTGCCAGCAGCAGTCTTACTAGCGGGAGTCAAGGATACGAGCAGTACTTC.

The genes are TRBV5-1 and TRBJ2-3, with 10 bases matching TRBD2. The germline V gene has CDR1 SGHRS and CDR2 YFSETQ. The V and J ends lost 2 bases and 4 bases, in that order; junction bases with no gene match: 7. This CDR3 comprises 16 residues. The CDR3 DNA follows: TGCGCCAGCAGCTTAGCGGGAGGGCCCTCTGCAGATACGCAGTATTTT. Residues: CASSLAGGPSADTQYF.

This clone was found a few times. The J gene is TRBJ2-3, the V gene TRBV11-1; 9 bases match TRBD2. The V gene end was trimmed by 1 base and the J gene end by 4 bases; junction bases not matched to a gene: 6. The germline CDR1 and CDR2 sequences are SGHAT and FQDESV (reference sequence). This CDR3 is built from 16 residues. CDR3 region: CASSLGSSGTPDTQYF. CDR3 in DNA: TGTGCCAGCAGCTTAGGTTCTAGCGGGACTCCAGATACGCAGTATTTT. Looking up the rest from reference TRBV11-1 and TRBJ2-3 gives the full variable domain: EAEVAQSPRYKITEKSQAVAFWCDPISGHATLYWYRQILGQGPELLVQFQDESVVDDSQLPKDRFSAERLKGVDSTLKIQPAELGDSAMYLCASSLGSSGTPDTQYFGPGTRLTVL.

The CDR3 sequence: CASSLVGTGAYNEQFF. The CDR3 DNA sequence: TGTGCCAGCAGTTTAGTAGGGACAGGGGCTTACAATGAGCAGTTCTTC. The V and J genes are TRBV27 and TRBJ2-1, with 10 bases that match TRBD1. Trimming cost V 2 bases and J 4 bases; bases outside gene matches: 5. The CDR3 runs to 16 residues. Germline-derived CDR1 and CDR2 are MNHEY and SMNVEV (reference sequence).

In nucleotides, the CDR3 is TGCGCCAGCAGCCATGAGGACAGGGATTTGACTGAAGCTTTCTTT. Translating it yields CASSHEDRDLTEAFF. The V and J genes are TRBV4-1 and TRBJ1-1, with 8 bases matching TRBD1. From germline, CDR1 is MGHRA and CDR2 YSYEKL. The J segment lost 5 bases and the V segment lost 3 bases, leaving 8 bases of the junction unmatched. The CDR3 has 15 residues.